This T cell receptor (beta chain) was recorded in a study of T cell repertoires and Cas9 in healthy adults (dated by TCRdb to about 2018). Notes on the research overall: Within the CD4 and CD8 compartments, the researchers characterized SpCas9-reactive T cells in terms of multi-effector potency, cytotoxicity and lineage determination. This study looked at whether people already carry T cell immunity to the Streptococcus pyogenes Cas9 nuclease (SpCas9), the enzyme used in CRISPR gene editing.

Note on this clone: The clone's antigen remains unknown. No base quality information exists; no much larger clone differs at one position.

The CDR1 and CDR2 encoded by the germline V gene are LGHNA and YSLEER. The CDR3 measures 14 amino acids from cysteine to phenylalanine. CDR3 DNA only is kept here, 42 bases in frame from base 1. V loses 0 bases of germline sequence and J loses 5 bases, and the interval between the two ends is 10 bases. Healthy humans were used as donors in the study. Library generation was performed with the immunoSEQ multiplex PCR assay. TCRdb re-hosts the immuneACCESS table, in-frame sequences only. Its copies lack some clones; in the studies checked, an unresolved V gene accounts for under half of them, and the cause for the rest is not known. This sample holds tens of thousands of clones; 92% were observed only once. Roughly 0.76% of the sample is taken by the ten largest. Beyond this particular receptor, the publication reports: In vitro, the proliferation and function of SpCas9-reactive effector T cells were reported to be mitigated by SpCas9-reactive regulatory T cells.

Sequenced input: CD4+ effector T cells (CD127+, CD25-, CD137-, CD154-) from PBMCs; culture status not recorded. The TCR was taken from a human donor in good health. The chain is assembled from TRBV4-3 and TRBJ1-1, and possibly TRBD1, on 5 matching bases. The CDR3 loop reads CASSQDNRRTEAFF. At the DNA level, the sequence is TGCGCCAGCAGCCAAGATAACAGGCGGACTGAAGCTTTCTTT.